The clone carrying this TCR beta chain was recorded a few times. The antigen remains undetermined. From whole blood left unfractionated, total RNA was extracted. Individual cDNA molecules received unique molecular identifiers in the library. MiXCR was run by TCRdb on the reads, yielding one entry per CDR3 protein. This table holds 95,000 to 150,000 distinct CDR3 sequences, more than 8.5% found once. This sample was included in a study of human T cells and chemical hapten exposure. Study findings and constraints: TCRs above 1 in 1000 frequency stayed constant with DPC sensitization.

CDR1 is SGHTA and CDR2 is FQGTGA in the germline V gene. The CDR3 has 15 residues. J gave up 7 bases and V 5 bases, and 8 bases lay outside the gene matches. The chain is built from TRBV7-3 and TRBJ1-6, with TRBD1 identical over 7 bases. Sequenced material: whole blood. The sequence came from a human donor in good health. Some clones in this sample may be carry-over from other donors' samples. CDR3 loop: CASSPDRAENSPLHF. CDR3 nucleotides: TGTGCCAGCAGCCCCGACAGGGCCGAGAATTCACCCCTCCACTTT.